Shown below are 5 T cell receptor beta chains from a single sample sequenced in a study of blood T cell repertoires in COVID-19. Only in-frame clones appear in the TCRdb table, and some are missing; sequencing was by immunoSEQ multiplex PCR. Found here are 110,000 to 150,000 clones, around 85% of them singletons; the top ten hold about 3.2%. Material: peripheral blood. The receptors stem from a man aged 50-60 years with acute or convalescent COVID-19.

The chain joins TRBV14 to TRBJ2-7; D is undetermined. This CDR3 is 13 amino acids long. CDR1 and CDR2 (germline): SGHDN, FVKESK. Trimming removed 4 bases at V and 1 base at J, with 8 bases between. The CDR3 DNA follows: TGTGCCAGCAGCCGCACGGTTTCCTACGAGCAGTACTTC. It is translated as CASSRTVSYEQYF. The variable domain in full, completed from reference TRBV14 and TRBJ2-7, reads EAGVTQFPSHSVIEKGQTVTLRCDPISGHDNLYWYRRVMGKEIKFLLHFVKESKQDESGMPNNRFLAERTGGTYSTLKVQPAELEDSGVYFCASSRTVSYEQYFGPGTRLTVT.

The chain recombines TRBV6-5 with TRBJ2-7, with TRBD1 matching over 8 bases. V dropped 7 bases and J dropped 5; count of bases not matched to a gene: 10. Looked up from germline, CDR1 is MNHEY and CDR2 is SVGAGI. This CDR3 is 14 amino acids long. CDR3 nucleotides: TGTGCCAGCAACTCCGGACAGGGTCCCCACGAGCAGTACTTC. Translated, it gives CASNSGQGPHEQYF.

The chain recombines TRBV11-3 with TRBJ2-2; 8 bases are a match to TRBD1. CDR1 and CDR2 from the germline V gene are SGHNT and YENEEA. The ends lost 3 bases at V and 3 bases at J; junction bases unmatched: 6. The CDR3 length is 16 residues. CDR3 protein: CASSFHGTGYTGELFF. CDR3 nucleotides: TGTGCCAGCAGCTTCCATGGGACAGGTTACACCGGGGAGCTGTTTTTT.

This sequence joins TRBV5-1 and TRBJ2-3; 9 positions match TRBD2. CDR1 and CDR2 (germline): SGHRS, YFSETQ. V lost 5 bases and J lost 4; bases outside the gene matches: 11. CDR3 length: 16 amino acids. CDR3: CASSNIAGAGADTQYF. The CDR3 DNA is TGCGCCAGCAGTAACATAGCGGGAGCGGGGGCAGATACGCAGTATTTT.

The CDR3, as DNA: TGTGCCAGCAGTTACTCTGGCGGAACCTACGGTGAGCAGTTCTTC. Protein product: CASSYSGGTYGEQFF. The chain carries TRBV6-5 and TRBJ2-1; D not certain. V was trimmed by 0 bases and J by 9 bases, leaving 15 bases between them. This CDR3 comprises 15 residues. Germline lookup yields CDR1 MNHEY and CDR2 SVGAGI.